The rows below give T cell receptor beta chains drawn from one sample of a study of T cells in Graves' hyperthyroidism and ophthalmopathy. Each CDR3 protein gets one entry after TCRdb re-called the multiplex PCR reads with MiXCR. The repertoire holds fewer than 800,000 distinct CDR3 sequences, with approximately 16% as singletons. Sequences were obtained from blood. These receptors originate from a man younger than 35 with Graves' hyperthyroidism. Each CDR3 is given with its conserved first and last residue. A D gene is named only where the DNA matches it firmly. Clone size is not always given. Where it is, it says once, few, many or a class for expanded clones.

abundance,d_gene,j_gene,v_gene,CDR3aa,CDR3nt
-,-,TRBJ2-6,TRBV29-1,CSVESDAYPSGANVLTF,TGCAGCGTTGAGAGCGATGCCTACCCTTCTGGGGCCAACGTCCTGACTTTC
many,-,TRBJ2-5,TRBV18,CASSLQLETQYF,TGTGCCAGCTCACTCCAGCTCGAGACCCAGTACTTC
-,-,TRBJ2-3,TRBV6-6,CASSYSGYYGSADTQYF,TGTGCCAGCAGTTACTCGGGTTATTACGGGAGCGCAGATACGCAGTATTTT
many,-,TRBJ1-1,TRBV27,CASSPLIGGTEAFF,TGTGCCAGCAGTCCACTAATAGGGGGGACTGAAGCTTTCTTT
few,TRBD2,TRBJ2-3,TRBV28,CASRGGTSGTDTQYF,TGTGCCAGCAGGGGGGGGACTAGCGGCACAGATACGCAGTATTTT
-,TRBD1,TRBJ2-7,TRBV3-1,CASSTWTGGASYEQYF,TGTGCCAGCAGCACCTGGACAGGGGGGGCCTCCTACGAGCAGTACTTC
many,TRBD2,TRBJ2-7,TRBV11-3,CASSLAGLASYEQYF,TGTGCCAGCAGCTTAGCGGGACTAGCTTCTTACGAGCAGTACTTC
-,-,TRBJ2-5,TRBV12-5,CASGLEDSLYQETQYF,TGTGCTAGTGGTTTGGAAGACAGCCTTTACCAAGAGACCCAGTACTTC
many,TRBD2,TRBJ2-7,TRBV7-3,CASSLLAGAAYEQYF,TGTGCCAGCAGTTTACTAGCGGGGGCCGCCTACGAGCAGTACTTC
-,-,TRBJ1-2,TRBV4-1,CASSQDPDIYGYTF,TGCGCCAGCAGCCAAGATCCCGATATCTATGGCTACACCTTC
many,-,TRBJ2-7,TRBV2,CASGSPAYEQYF,TGTGCCAGTGGCAGCCCTGCCTACGAGCAGTACTTC
many,-,TRBJ1-1,TRBV2,CASSERAGAWDTEAFF,TGTGCCAGCAGTGAACGGGCTGGAGCCTGGGACACTGAAGCTTTCTTT
once,-,TRBJ2-6,TRBV20-1,CSARDTGAQEDSGANVLTF,TGCAGTGCTAGAGATACGGGTGCACAGGAAGACTCTGGGGCCAACGTCCTGACTTTC
few,TRBD1,TRBJ2-7,TRBV27,CASRLGGTGFYEQYF,TGTGCCAGCAGACTAGGAGGGACAGGGTTCTACGAGCAGTACTTC
few,-,TRBJ1-3,TRBV7-9,CASSSPQDSGNTIYF,TGTGCCAGCAGCTCACCACAGGATTCTGGAAACACCATATATTTT
-,TRBD2,TRBJ2-1,TRBV27,CASSLTSGRLNEQFF,TGTGCCAGCAGTTTAACTAGCGGGAGACTCAATGAGCAGTTCTTC
-,TRBD2,TRBJ2-7,TRBV20-1,CSAITSGNSYEQYF,TGCAGTGCTATAACTAGCGGGAACTCCTACGAGCAGTACTTC
-,-,TRBJ2-7,TRBV7-9,CASSLGLATAYEQYF,TGTGCCAGCAGCTTAGGCCTAGCGACAGCTTACGAGCAGTACTTC
many,-,TRBJ2-5,TRBV2,CASSAWRGETQYF,TGTGCCAGCAGTGCCTGGAGGGGAGAGACCCAGTACTTC
many,-,TRBJ2-1,TRBV30,CAWSRTSPGNEQFF,TGTGCCTGGAGTAGGACTTCACCTGGTAATGAGCAGTTCTTC
-,-,TRBJ2-1,TRBV7-8,CASSPGVGGSYNEQFF,TGTGCCAGCAGTCCTGGGGTGGGAGGATCCTACAATGAGCAGTTCTTC
once,TRBD2,TRBJ2-3,TRBV4-1,CASSHSSGGNSYTQYF,TGCGCCAGCAGCCATTCTAGCGGGGGAAACTCTTATACGCAGTATTTT
-,-,TRBJ1-1,TRBV28,CASSPAGRGGTEAFF,TGTGCCAGCAGCCCCGCGGGGAGGGGAGGGACTGAAGCTTTCTTT
few,-,TRBJ2-2,TRBV12-3/TRBV12-4,CASSFTGWNTGELFF,TGTGCCAGCAGTTTTACGGGGTGGAACACCGGGGAGCTGTTTTTT
-,-,TRBJ1-2,TRBV15,CATSPVNVGLYGYTF,TGTGCCACCAGCCCAGTCAATGTTGGCCTCTATGGCTACACCTTC
-,-,TRBJ2-7,TRBV2,CASSLRPEPYEQYF,TGTGCCAGCAGTCTACGACCAGAGCCCTACGAGCAGTACTTC
few,-,TRBJ2-3,TRBV20-1,CSARTRQSRTDTQYF,TGCAGTGCTAGAACTAGACAGTCACGCACAGATACGCAGTATTTT
-,-,TRBJ2-2,TRBV5-1,CASSLGGRPTGELFF,TGCGCCAGCAGCTTGGGAGGGAGGCCCACCGGGGAGCTGTTTTTT
-,-,TRBJ2-2,TRBV27,CANSLLNTGELFF,TGTGCCAACAGTTTACTTAACACCGGGGAGCTGTTTTTT
-,-,TRBJ2-1,TRBV7-9,CASRSDIVSSKWGYNEQFF,TGTGCCAGCAGGTCCGACATCGTTTCTAGCAAATGGGGTTACAATGAGCAGTTCTTC
few,-,TRBJ2-7,TRBV25-1,CASSGESRDGSSYEQYF,TGTGCCAGCAGTGGAGAATCCCGGGACGGGAGCTCCTACGAGCAGTACTTC
many,TRBD1,TRBJ2-5,TRBV7-2,CASRWGQSYQETQYF,TGTGCCAGCAGATGGGGACAGTCATACCAAGAGACCCAGTACTTC
many,TRBD1,TRBJ2-1,TRBV12-3/TRBV12-4,CASSLQGVSEQFF,TGTGCCAGCAGCCTACAGGGGGTCAGTGAGCAGTTCTTC
few,TRBD2,TRBJ2-7,TRBV7-9,CASSSGTSLYEQYF,TGTGCCAGCAGTTCCGGGACTAGCTTGTACGAGCAGTACTTC
-,TRBD2,TRBJ2-5,TRBV5-4,CASRGLGPQETQYF,TGTGCCAGCAGGGGACTAGGGCCCCAAGAGACCCAGTACTTC
few,TRBD2,TRBJ2-5,TRBV27,CASVGGVGRETQYF,TGTGCCAGCGTCGGGGGGGTCGGCCGGGAGACCCAGTACTTC
-,TRBD1,TRBJ2-2,TRBV13,CASSYTEGASNTGELFF,TGTGCCAGCAGCTACACTGAGGGGGCCTCGAACACCGGGGAGCTGTTTTTT
many,-,TRBJ2-7,TRBV2,CASAASMFEQYF,TGTGCCAGCGCTGCCTCGATGTTCGAGCAGTACTTC
many,TRBD1,TRBJ2-7,TRBV30,CAWSAGTAFYEQYF,TGTGCCTGGAGTGCCGGGACAGCCTTCTACGAGCAGTACTTC
-,TRBD1,TRBJ1-3,TRBV28,CASSHSTGRDTIYF,TGTGCCAGCAGTCATTCGACAGGGAGGGACACCATATATTTT
-,-,TRBJ2-5,TRBV7-6,CASSLASKETQYF,TGTGCCAGCAGCTTAGCGTCCAAAGAGACCCAGTACTTC
many,-,TRBJ2-5,TRBV28,CASSLGVGVEETQYF,TGTGCCAGCAGTCTAGGGGTGGGAGTGGAGGAGACCCAGTACTTC
-,TRBD2,TRBJ2-3,TRBV6-6,CASSYSPGGGDTQYF,TGTGCCAGCAGTTACTCGCCGGGAGGAGGGGATACGCAGTATTTT
-,-,TRBJ2-1,TRBV7-9,CASSFQGGSTPAAGEQFF,TGTGCCAGCAGCTTCCAGGGGGGCTCGACACCGGCAGCGGGGGAGCAGTTCTTC
many,-,TRBJ2-3,TRBV6-2/TRBV6-3,CASSAATTDTQYF,TGTGCCAGCAGTGCCGCGACCACAGATACGCAGTATTTT
many,-,TRBJ1-1,TRBV28,CASSGPGSPNTEAFF,TGTGCCAGCAGTGGGCCCGGGTCTCCGAACACTGAAGCTTTCTTT
many,-,TRBJ1-4,TRBV2,CASKSGAREKLFF,TGTGCCAGCAAGTCGGGGGCGCGGGAAAAACTGTTTTTT
-,-,TRBJ2-2,TRBV7-9,CASTTLRYRGGELFF,TGTGCCAGCACAACCCTCCGTTACCGGGGCGGGGAGCTGTTTTTT
many,-,TRBJ1-5,TRBV28,CASSQIYQPQHF,TGTGCCAGCAGCCAAATATATCAGCCCCAGCATTTT
few,-,TRBJ1-2,TRBV20-1,CSASRPTSQYGYTF,TGCAGTGCTAGTAGGCCGACGTCCCAATATGGCTACACCTTC
-,TRBD2,TRBJ2-1,TRBV4-3,CASSQEREGHYNEQFF,TGCGCCAGCAGCCAAGAACGGGAGGGCCACTACAATGAGCAGTTCTTC
many,TRBD1,TRBJ2-1,TRBV28,CASRWGQGGSSYNEQFF,TGTGCCAGCAGGTGGGGACAGGGTGGGAGCTCCTACAATGAGCAGTTCTTC
many,-,TRBJ1-1,TRBV27,CASSLWAGASEKTEAFF,TGTGCCAGCAGTTTATGGGCGGGGGCATCAGAGAAGACTGAAGCTTTCTTT
-,-,TRBJ2-1,TRBV28,CATQSNEQFF,TGTGCCACCCAGTCCAATGAGCAGTTCTTC
many,-,TRBJ2-2,TRBV20-1,CSARDRGNTGELFF,TGCAGTGCTAGAGATCGGGGGAACACCGGGGAGCTGTTTTTT
few,-,TRBJ2-1,TRBV6-2/TRBV6-3,CASIEGEQFF,TGTGCCAGCATCGAAGGTGAGCAGTTCTTC
-,-,TRBJ2-5,TRBV5-1,CASSSVLGGSETQYF,TGCGCCAGCAGCTCTGTTCTAGGGGGGTCGGAGACCCAGTACTTC